This T cell receptor beta chain originates from a study of blood T cell repertoires in COVID-19. Study at large: Both acute and convalescent COVID-19 samples were obtained from the United States, Italy and Spain.

The data were produced by immunoSEQ multiplex PCR, yet TCRdb's version contains in-frame clones alone and is incomplete. The sample carries 65,000 to 90,000 clones, approximately 90% recorded once. CDR3 length: 16 residues. Germline CDR1 LGHDT, CDR2 YNNKEL (reference sequence). V was pared by 5 bases and J by 8 bases, with 15 bases of the junction left unmatched. V is TRBV3-1 (or the pseudogene TRBV3-2) and J is TRBJ1-2, with 9 bases identical to TRBD1. Material: peripheral blood. This receptor was identified in a man aged 30 to 39 with acute or convalescent COVID-19. CDR3 in DNA: TGTGCCAGCAGCGCAAGGGACAGGGAGTTTCTGTACGGCTACACCTTC. As protein: CASSARDREFLYGYTF.